Given below is one T cell receptor beta chain in context. This specimen comes from a study of T cell responses to AZD1222 COVID-19 vaccine. This CDR3 comprises 14 residues. In germline, CDR1 is SGDLS, CDR2 YYNGEE. V lost 6 bases, J lost 3 bases, and 4 bases stayed unmatched. The table came from immunoSEQ multiplex PCR; TCRdb's copy has only in-frame clones and leaves some out. This sample carries approximately 100,000 clones, roughly 87% of them seen once, and the ten largest clones take 16%. The chain employs TRBV9 and TRBJ1-3, with TRBD1 matching over 9 bases. Sample: peripheral blood, taken on day 0 of AZD1222 vaccination. The source of this sequence is an adult in good health. The CDR3 DNA reads as TGTGCCAGCACCAGGACAGGGGATGGAAACACCATATATTTT. Its translation is CASTRTGDGNTIYF.